These T cell receptor beta chains were read from a single sample in a study of shared clonotypes between healthy human individuals. TCRdb keeps only in-frame clones here, not all; method: immunoSEQ multiplex PCR. The table includes about half a million clones, over 70% detected once. The sequenced sample consisted of PBMCs. The receptors stem from a woman aged 40 to 50 in good health. Some clones in this sample may be carry-over from other donors' samples. Each CDR3 is given with its conserved first and last residue. The order of the fields is CDR3 DNA, CDR3 protein, D gene, clone size, V gene, J gene. A D gene is named only where the DNA matches it firmly. Rows give clone size only sometimes, using once, few, many, or a class for an expanded clone.

CDR3nt: TGTGCCACCAGCGCAGGTTTGCAAGAGACCCAGTACTTC; CDR3aa: CATSAGLQETQYF; d_gene: -; abundance: -; v_gene: TRBV15; j_gene: TRBJ2-5
CDR3nt: TGTGCCAGCAGCTTGGAACAGGGGGTGTGGGCTTTCTTT; CDR3aa: CASSLEQGVWAFF; d_gene: TRBD1; abundance: -; v_gene: TRBV11-2; j_gene: TRBJ1-1
CDR3nt: TGTGCCAGTAGTGGACTGGTAGCGGGATCAGCCAAAAACATTCAGTACTTC; CDR3aa: CASSGLVAGSAKNIQYF; d_gene: TRBD2; abundance: -; v_gene: TRBV25-1; j_gene: TRBJ2-4
CDR3nt: TGTGCCAGCAGCGAAATCCGGGCAGTCACTGAAGCTTTCTTT; CDR3aa: CASSEIRAVTEAFF; d_gene: -; abundance: once; v_gene: TRBV5-4; j_gene: TRBJ1-1
CDR3nt: TGTGCCAGCAGCTTATCTTCATCCAACACTGAAGCTTTCTTT; CDR3aa: CASSLSSSNTEAFF; d_gene: -; abundance: -; v_gene: TRBV7-2; j_gene: TRBJ1-1
CDR3nt: TGTGCCAGCAGCTCCAATCCCGGGACAGGGTCCTACGAGCAGTACTTC; CDR3aa: CASSSNPGTGSYEQYF; d_gene: TRBD1; abundance: -; v_gene: TRBV7-9; j_gene: TRBJ2-7
CDR3nt: TGTGCCAGCAGTGAGGGCAGGGACACAGATACGCAGTATTTT; CDR3aa: CASSEGRDTDTQYF; d_gene: -; abundance: -; v_gene: TRBV6-4; j_gene: TRBJ2-3
CDR3nt: TGTGCCAGCGGTCAGCCAAAAAATCAGCCCCAGCATTTT; CDR3aa: CASGQPKNQPQHF; d_gene: -; abundance: -; v_gene: TRBV5-3; j_gene: TRBJ1-5
CDR3nt: TGCGCCAGCAGAGATGACAGGGGACTGGGTGGCTACACCTTC; CDR3aa: CASRDDRGLGGYTF; d_gene: TRBD1; abundance: -; v_gene: TRBV5-1; j_gene: TRBJ1-2
CDR3nt: TGTGCCAGCAGCTTAGACGAGACCCAGTACTTC; CDR3aa: CASSLDETQYF; d_gene: -; abundance: -; v_gene: TRBV7-8; j_gene: TRBJ2-5
CDR3nt: TGTGCCAGCAGCTATTCAGGGGACACTGAAGCTTTCTTT; CDR3aa: CASSYSGDTEAFF; d_gene: -; abundance: -; v_gene: TRBV7-2; j_gene: TRBJ1-1
CDR3nt: TGTGCCAGCAGCCACCACAGGGGCCTAGGATCAAACTATGGCTACACCTTC; CDR3aa: CASSHHRGLGSNYGYTF; d_gene: TRBD1; abundance: few; v_gene: TRBV9; j_gene: TRBJ1-2
CDR3nt: TGTGCTAGCAGCTCCTCCGGGACAGCTGGAATGTTCTTC; CDR3aa: CASSSSGTAGMFF; d_gene: TRBD1; abundance: -; v_gene: TRBV7-7; j_gene: TRBJ2-1
CDR3nt: TGTGCCGGAGCTTTAGAACAGGGGAGGACTGAAGCTTTCTTT; CDR3aa: CAGALEQGRTEAFF; d_gene: TRBD1; abundance: -; v_gene: TRBV6-1; j_gene: TRBJ1-1
CDR3nt: TGTGCCAGCAGCTCTGACAGGGGGCAGGGGACCCAGTACTTC; CDR3aa: CASSSDRGQGTQYF; d_gene: TRBD1; abundance: -; v_gene: TRBV11-1; j_gene: TRBJ2-5
CDR3nt: TGTGCCACCGAGGGGGATGGGAACACTGAAGCTTTCTTT; CDR3aa: CATEGDGNTEAFF; d_gene: -; abundance: -; v_gene: TRBV10-3; j_gene: TRBJ1-1
CDR3nt: TGTGCCTGGAGTAACCGGGGCAGGGGATTATCTGGAAACACCATATATTTT; CDR3aa: CAWSNRGRGLSGNTIYF; d_gene: -; abundance: -; v_gene: TRBV30; j_gene: TRBJ1-3
CDR3nt: TGTGCCAGCTCACCACCGGGGGGCGCAGTCTACGAGCAGTACTTC; CDR3aa: CASSPPGGAVYEQYF; d_gene: -; abundance: -; v_gene: TRBV18; j_gene: TRBJ2-7
CDR3nt: TGTGCCATCAGTGATCTAGCGGGAGGCCCTTCCTACGAGCAGTACTTC; CDR3aa: CAISDLAGGPSYEQYF; d_gene: TRBD2; abundance: -; v_gene: TRBV10-3; j_gene: TRBJ2-7
CDR3nt: TGTGCCAGCAGTGTATCAGGGGCTGGAAACACCATATATTTT; CDR3aa: CASSVSGAGNTIYF; d_gene: -; abundance: -; v_gene: TRBV6-1; j_gene: TRBJ1-3
CDR3nt: TGTGCCAGCGCTGTACAGGGTAACTATGGCTACACCTTC; CDR3aa: CASAVQGNYGYTF; d_gene: -; abundance: -; v_gene: TRBV6-5; j_gene: TRBJ1-2
CDR3nt: TGTGCCAGCAGCTTGGGGTCAGATACGCAGTATTTT; CDR3aa: CASSLGSDTQYF; d_gene: -; abundance: -; v_gene: TRBV5-6; j_gene: TRBJ2-3
CDR3nt: TGTGCCAGCAGCACGAATCTGGGCCACTACAATGAGCAGTTCTTC; CDR3aa: CASSTNLGHYNEQFF; d_gene: -; abundance: once; v_gene: TRBV11-2; j_gene: TRBJ2-1
CDR3nt: TGTGCCACCGGGGACAGGGCTTCCTACGAGCAGTACTTC; CDR3aa: CATGDRASYEQYF; d_gene: TRBD1; abundance: -; v_gene: TRBV19; j_gene: TRBJ2-7
CDR3nt: TGTGCCAGCAGCCAGTTGGTGGCAGGGGCCAACGTCCTGACTTTC; CDR3aa: CASSQLVAGANVLTF; d_gene: -; abundance: -; v_gene: TRBV11-2; j_gene: TRBJ2-6
CDR3nt: TGCGCCAGCAGCCCAGGGTTCGGGGAGACCCAGTACTTC; CDR3aa: CASSPGFGETQYF; d_gene: -; abundance: -; v_gene: TRBV5-1; j_gene: TRBJ2-5
CDR3nt: TGTGCCAGCAGTGAAGGGCCGAACGGGGAGCAGTTCTTC; CDR3aa: CASSEGPNGEQFF; d_gene: -; abundance: -; v_gene: TRBV2; j_gene: TRBJ2-1
CDR3nt: TGTGCCAGCAGTATGGGACTCCCGTCTGGGGCCAACGTCCTGACTTTC; CDR3aa: CASSMGLPSGANVLTF; d_gene: -; abundance: few; v_gene: TRBV28; j_gene: TRBJ2-6
CDR3nt: TGTGCCAGCAGCTCGGGACTAGTGGTTTGGAATGAGCAGTTCTTC; CDR3aa: CASSSGLVVWNEQFF; d_gene: TRBD2; abundance: -; v_gene: TRBV7-3; j_gene: TRBJ2-1
CDR3nt: TGTGCCAGCAGCCTTGGACTAGCGGGAGGTGAGACCCAGTACTTC; CDR3aa: CASSLGLAGGETQYF; d_gene: TRBD2; abundance: -; v_gene: TRBV6-5; j_gene: TRBJ2-5
CDR3nt: TGTGCCAGCTCCCCCGGGACAGGAGGGGCGGAGACCCAGTACTTC; CDR3aa: CASSPGTGGAETQYF; d_gene: TRBD1; abundance: -; v_gene: TRBV18; j_gene: TRBJ2-5